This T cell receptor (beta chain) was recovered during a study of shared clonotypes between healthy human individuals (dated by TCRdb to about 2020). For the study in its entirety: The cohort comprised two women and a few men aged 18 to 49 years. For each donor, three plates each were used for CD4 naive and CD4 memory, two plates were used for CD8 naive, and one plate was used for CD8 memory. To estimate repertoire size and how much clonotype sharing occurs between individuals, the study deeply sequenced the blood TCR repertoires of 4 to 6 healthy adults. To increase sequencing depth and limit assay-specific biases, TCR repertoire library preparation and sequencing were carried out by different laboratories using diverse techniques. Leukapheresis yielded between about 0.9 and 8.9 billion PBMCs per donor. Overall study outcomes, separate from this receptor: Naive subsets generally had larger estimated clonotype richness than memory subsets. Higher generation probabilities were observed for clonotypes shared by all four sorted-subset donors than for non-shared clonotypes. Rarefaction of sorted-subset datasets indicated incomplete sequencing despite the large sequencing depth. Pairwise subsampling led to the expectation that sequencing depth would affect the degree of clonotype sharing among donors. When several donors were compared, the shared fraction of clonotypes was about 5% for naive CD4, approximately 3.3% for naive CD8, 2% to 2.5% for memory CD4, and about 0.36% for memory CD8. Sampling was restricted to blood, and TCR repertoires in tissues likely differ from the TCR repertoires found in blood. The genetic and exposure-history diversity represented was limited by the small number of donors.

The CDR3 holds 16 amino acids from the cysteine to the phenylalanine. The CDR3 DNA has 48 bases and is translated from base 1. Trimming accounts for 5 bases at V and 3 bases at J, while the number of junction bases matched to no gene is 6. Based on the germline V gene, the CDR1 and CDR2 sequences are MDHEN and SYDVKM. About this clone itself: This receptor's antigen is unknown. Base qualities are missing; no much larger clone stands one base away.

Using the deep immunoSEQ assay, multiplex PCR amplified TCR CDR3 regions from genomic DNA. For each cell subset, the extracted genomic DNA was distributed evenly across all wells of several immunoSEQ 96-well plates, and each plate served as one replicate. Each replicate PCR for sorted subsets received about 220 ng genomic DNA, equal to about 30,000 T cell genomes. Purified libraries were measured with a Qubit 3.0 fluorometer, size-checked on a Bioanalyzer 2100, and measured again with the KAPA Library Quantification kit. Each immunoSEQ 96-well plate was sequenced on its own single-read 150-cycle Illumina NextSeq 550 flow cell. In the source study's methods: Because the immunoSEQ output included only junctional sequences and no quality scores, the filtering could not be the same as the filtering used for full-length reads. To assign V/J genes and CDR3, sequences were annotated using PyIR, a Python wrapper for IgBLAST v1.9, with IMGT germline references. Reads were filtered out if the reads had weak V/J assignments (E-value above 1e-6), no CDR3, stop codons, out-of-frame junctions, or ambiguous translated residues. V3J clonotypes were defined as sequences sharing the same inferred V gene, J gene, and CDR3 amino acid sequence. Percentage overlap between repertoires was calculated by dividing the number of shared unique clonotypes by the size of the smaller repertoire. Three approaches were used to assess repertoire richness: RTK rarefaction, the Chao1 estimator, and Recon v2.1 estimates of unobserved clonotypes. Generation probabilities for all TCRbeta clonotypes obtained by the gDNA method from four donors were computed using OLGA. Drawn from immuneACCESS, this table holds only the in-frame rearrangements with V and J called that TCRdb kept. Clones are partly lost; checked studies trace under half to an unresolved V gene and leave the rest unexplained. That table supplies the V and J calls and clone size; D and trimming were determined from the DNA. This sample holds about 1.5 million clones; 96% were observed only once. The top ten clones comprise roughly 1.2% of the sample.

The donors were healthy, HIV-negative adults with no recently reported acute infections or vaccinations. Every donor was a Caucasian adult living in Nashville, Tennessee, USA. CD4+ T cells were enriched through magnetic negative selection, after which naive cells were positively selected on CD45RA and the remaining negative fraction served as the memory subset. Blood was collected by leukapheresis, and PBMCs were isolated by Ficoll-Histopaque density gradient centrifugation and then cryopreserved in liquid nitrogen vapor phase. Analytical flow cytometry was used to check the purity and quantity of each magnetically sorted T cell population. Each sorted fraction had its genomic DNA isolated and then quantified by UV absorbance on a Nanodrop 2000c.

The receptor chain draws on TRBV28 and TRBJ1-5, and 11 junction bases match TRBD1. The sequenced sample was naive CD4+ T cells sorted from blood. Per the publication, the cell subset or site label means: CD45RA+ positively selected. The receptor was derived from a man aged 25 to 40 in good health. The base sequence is TGTGCCAGCAGTGAGGACAGGGGGCCCTACAATCAGCCCCAGCATTTT. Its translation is CASSEDRGPYNQPQHF.